This TCR beta chain was found in a study of blood T cell repertoires in COVID-19. As for the study in general: Italy, Spain and the United States were the sources of the convalescent and acute COVID-19 samples. PBMCs, B-cell-depleted T cells, or T cells provided the cDNA or gDNA that made up the material.

Original data processing: Amplification with reference gene primers provided the estimates of nucleated cell counts. Sequencing used immunoSEQ multiplex PCR; TCRdb keeps in-frame clones, though not all of them. V, J and clone size were drawn from that table, and D and trimming were deduced from the DNA. The sample contains about 160,000 clones, approximately 82% of which appear only once. This clonotype was sampled from a woman of 80 years or more with acute or convalescent COVID-19. Input material: peripheral blood.

CDR3 loop: CASSPDVGRGTEAFF. The CDR3 DNA follows: TGTGCCAGCAGCCCTGATGTAGGCAGGGGTACTGAAGCTTTCTTT. The chain employs TRBV3-1 (or the pseudogene TRBV3-2) and TRBJ1-1, with D perhaps TRBD1 (6 bases). From germline, CDR1 is LGHDT and CDR2 YNNKEL (reference sequence). The length of the CDR3 is 15 residues. V was trimmed by 4 bases and J by 5 bases, leaving 17 bases between them.